These T cell receptor beta chains were read from a single sample in a study of blood T cells in healthy people across ages. TCRdb re-analysed the 5' RACE reads in MiXCR, keeping a single row per CDR3 protein. The table has 700,000 to 800,000 distinct CDR3 sequences, 43% seen once. The specimen was blood. The receptors here all came from a woman aged 55-70 years in good health. Both conserved end residues are part of each CDR3. D genes are given only for firm matches. Where a row states a size, it is once, few, many or the class of an expanded clone; other rows omit it.

j_call: TRBJ2-1; v_call: TRBV27; clone_size: NA; d_call: NA; cdr3_aa: CASKRDHYNEQFF; cdr3_nt: TGTGCCAGCAAGAGGGACCACTACAATGAGCAGTTCTTC
j_call: TRBJ2-3; v_call: TRBV7-3; clone_size: NA; d_call: TRBD2; cdr3_aa: CASSLGVAGGGTDTQYF; cdr3_nt: TGTGCCAGCAGCCTAGGGGTAGCGGGAGGGGGGACAGATACGCAGTATTTT
j_call: TRBJ2-5; v_call: TRBV6-6; clone_size: NA; d_call: TRBD2; cdr3_aa: CASSLAGGIGETQYF; cdr3_nt: TGTGCCAGCAGTCTAGCGGGGGGTATTGGAGAGACCCAGTACTTC
j_call: TRBJ2-5; v_call: TRBV6-5; clone_size: NA; d_call: TRBD1; cdr3_aa: CASSSAGTGVGEQYF; cdr3_nt: TGTGCCAGCAGTTCTGCCGGGACAGGGGTCGGGGAGCAGTACTTC
j_call: TRBJ1-5; v_call: TRBV10-3; clone_size: NA; d_call: NA; cdr3_aa: CAISERPENQPQHF; cdr3_nt: TGTGCCATCAGTGAGAGACCGGAGAATCAGCCCCAGCATTTT
j_call: TRBJ2-3; v_call: TRBV27; clone_size: many; d_call: NA; cdr3_aa: CASSFWATSTSTDTQYF; cdr3_nt: TGTGCCAGCAGTTTTTGGGCAACATCTACTAGCACAGATACGCAGTATTTT
j_call: TRBJ2-3; v_call: TRBV3-1; clone_size: NA; d_call: TRBD2; cdr3_aa: CASSQDWGSGGSDTQYF; cdr3_nt: TGTGCCAGCAGCCAAGATTGGGGTAGCGGGGGATCAGATACGCAGTATTTT
j_call: TRBJ2-3; v_call: TRBV3-1; clone_size: few; d_call: NA; cdr3_aa: CASSPYGTGINTQYF; cdr3_nt: TGTGCCAGCAGTCCGTACGGTACCGGTATAAATACGCAGTATTTT
j_call: TRBJ2-7; v_call: TRBV20-1; clone_size: few; d_call: NA; cdr3_aa: CSAPGQLEQYF; cdr3_nt: TGCAGTGCCCCAGGACAGCTCGAGCAGTACTTC
j_call: TRBJ2-1; v_call: TRBV6-1; clone_size: NA; d_call: NA; cdr3_aa: CASSERQATSSYNEQFF; cdr3_nt: TGTGCCAGCAGTGAACGACAAGCGACGAGCTCCTACAATGAGCAGTTCTTC
j_call: TRBJ2-7; v_call: TRBV6-5; clone_size: NA; d_call: TRBD1; cdr3_aa: CASRPPGQGMGEQYF; cdr3_nt: TGTGCCAGCAGGCCCCCGGGACAGGGCATGGGGGAGCAGTACTTC
j_call: TRBJ2-3; v_call: TRBV29-1; clone_size: NA; d_call: NA; cdr3_aa: CRVEGVGTDTQYF; cdr3_nt: TGCAGGGTTGAGGGGGTAGGCACAGATACGCAGTATTTT
j_call: TRBJ2-5; v_call: TRBV24-1; clone_size: NA; d_call: NA; cdr3_aa: CATQESGENQETQYF; cdr3_nt: TGTGCCACACAAGAGTCTGGGGAAAATCAAGAGACCCAGTACTTC
j_call: TRBJ2-3; v_call: TRBV29-1; clone_size: NA; d_call: NA; cdr3_aa: CSVGVWEVSTDTQYF; cdr3_nt: TGCAGCGTTGGGGTGTGGGAGGTATCCACAGATACGCAGTATTTT
j_call: TRBJ2-3; v_call: TRBV12-3/TRBV12-4; clone_size: NA; d_call: NA; cdr3_aa: CASSLAPAGVFADTQYF; cdr3_nt: TGTGCCAGCAGTTTAGCTCCAGCAGGGGTTTTCGCAGATACGCAGTATTTT
j_call: TRBJ2-2; v_call: TRBV9; clone_size: NA; d_call: TRBD2; cdr3_aa: CASSEREGLTGELFF; cdr3_nt: TGTGCCAGCAGCGAGCGGGAGGGCCTCACCGGGGAGCTGTTTTTT
j_call: TRBJ1-4; v_call: TRBV7-2; clone_size: few; d_call: NA; cdr3_aa: CASSLDTFLSANEKLFF; cdr3_nt: TGTGCCAGCAGCTTAGACACCTTCCTCTCAGCGAATGAAAAACTGTTTTTT
j_call: TRBJ2-1; v_call: TRBV9; clone_size: few; d_call: TRBD1; cdr3_aa: CASSVGPAGGTEQFF; cdr3_nt: TGTGCCAGCAGCGTAGGCCCGGCAGGGGGCACTGAGCAGTTCTTC
j_call: TRBJ1-1; v_call: TRBV13; clone_size: NA; d_call: NA; cdr3_aa: CASSLLGTPKSSTEAFF; cdr3_nt: TGTGCCAGCAGCCTCCTAGGGACCCCAAAATCGAGCACTGAAGCTTTCTTT
j_call: TRBJ2-1; v_call: TRBV19; clone_size: few; d_call: NA; cdr3_aa: CASSPGTAWNEQFF; cdr3_nt: TGTGCCAGTAGCCCAGGGACCGCCTGGAATGAGCAGTTCTTC
j_call: TRBJ1-5; v_call: TRBV28; clone_size: NA; d_call: NA; cdr3_aa: CASRGGGFRNQPQHF; cdr3_nt: TGTGCCAGCAGGGGGGGCGGGTTTCGCAATCAGCCCCAGCATTTT
j_call: TRBJ1-2; v_call: TRBV6-2/TRBV6-3; clone_size: NA; d_call: NA; cdr3_aa: CASSPRPGLDTGHTF; cdr3_nt: TGTGCCAGCAGCCCGAGGCCGGGACTCGACACGGGCCACACCTTC
j_call: TRBJ2-1; v_call: TRBV29-1; clone_size: NA; d_call: TRBD1; cdr3_aa: CSVKAGTGDCNEQFF; cdr3_nt: TGCAGCGTAAAAGCCGGGACAGGAGACTGCAATGAGCAGTTCTTC
j_call: TRBJ2-1; v_call: TRBV20-1; clone_size: NA; d_call: NA; cdr3_aa: CSAVSYESSYNEQFF; cdr3_nt: TGCAGTGCTGTTTCATACGAGAGCTCCTACAATGAGCAGTTCTTC
j_call: TRBJ2-7; v_call: TRBV6-6; clone_size: NA; d_call: TRBD1; cdr3_aa: CASSYGDRGIVEQYF; cdr3_nt: TGTGCCAGCAGTTACGGGGACAGGGGGATTGTCGAGCAGTACTTC
j_call: TRBJ2-7; v_call: TRBV4-3; clone_size: few; d_call: TRBD2; cdr3_aa: CASSQYASGDPYEQYF; cdr3_nt: TGCGCCAGCAGCCAATACGCTAGCGGGGACCCCTACGAGCAGTACTTC
j_call: TRBJ2-7; v_call: TRBV27; clone_size: many; d_call: NA; cdr3_aa: CASSLWSGDEQYF; cdr3_nt: TGTGCCAGCAGTTTATGGAGCGGAGACGAGCAGTACTTC
j_call: TRBJ2-5; v_call: TRBV18; clone_size: NA; d_call: TRBD2; cdr3_aa: CASPQGTSGFDKQYF; cdr3_nt: TGTGCCAGCCCTCAAGGGACTAGCGGATTTGACAAGCAGTACTTC
j_call: TRBJ1-5; v_call: TRBV10-3; clone_size: NA; d_call: NA; cdr3_aa: CAISESGQGGQPQHF; cdr3_nt: TGTGCCATCAGTGAGTCGGGGCAGGGTGGTCAGCCCCAGCATTTT
j_call: TRBJ2-5; v_call: TRBV7-2; clone_size: NA; d_call: NA; cdr3_aa: CASTRGQPGDEQYF; cdr3_nt: TGTGCCAGCACCCGGGGACAACCAGGGGATGAGCAGTACTTC
j_call: TRBJ2-1; v_call: TRBV10-3; clone_size: NA; d_call: NA; cdr3_aa: CAGPKHGEQFF; cdr3_nt: TGTGCCGGACCAAAGCACGGTGAGCAGTTCTTC
j_call: TRBJ2-1; v_call: TRBV29-1; clone_size: few; d_call: TRBD2; cdr3_aa: CSVELPSGGRDEQFF; cdr3_nt: TGCAGCGTTGAATTGCCTAGCGGCGGTAGAGATGAGCAGTTCTTC
j_call: TRBJ1-4; v_call: TRBV7-8; clone_size: few; d_call: NA; cdr3_aa: CASSQRQISTNEKLFF; cdr3_nt: TGTGCCAGCAGCCAAAGACAGATATCAACTAATGAAAAACTGTTTTTT
j_call: TRBJ1-2; v_call: TRBV6-5; clone_size: NA; d_call: NA; cdr3_aa: CASSYGGGCGYTF; cdr3_nt: TGTGCCAGCAGCTACGGGGGGGGCTGTGGCTACACCTTC
j_call: TRBJ1-5; v_call: TRBV7-2; clone_size: few; d_call: TRBD1; cdr3_aa: CASSSTGENQPQHF; cdr3_nt: TGTGCCAGCAGCTCAACAGGGGAGAATCAGCCCCAGCATTTT
j_call: TRBJ1-2; v_call: TRBV4-2; clone_size: few; d_call: NA; cdr3_aa: CASSLSQGLFGTRGYTF; cdr3_nt: TGTGCCAGCAGCCTGAGCCAAGGACTCTTCGGCACCCGCGGCTACACCTTC
j_call: TRBJ2-5; v_call: TRBV7-6; clone_size: NA; d_call: NA; cdr3_aa: CASMGYQNNEQYF; cdr3_nt: TGTGCCAGCATGGGGTACCAAAACAATGAGCAGTACTTC
j_call: TRBJ2-3; v_call: TRBV4-2; clone_size: many; d_call: NA; cdr3_aa: CASSQDPPGKGGTQYF; cdr3_nt: TGTGCCAGCAGCCAAGACCCCCCTGGGAAGGGCGGTACGCAGTATTTT